This paragraph covers one T cell receptor beta chain sequence. Antigen: not known. These data belong to a study of response to subunit inactivated influenza vaccine. One entry per CDR3 protein results from TCRdb running MiXCR on the RT-PCR reads. The repertoire holds about 540,000 distinct CDR3 sequences, under 25% seen once, with approximately 3% in the top ten. Study-wide points: Seasonal influenza vaccination, on each occasion, was suggested by the authors to recruit few new T cells.

Separately, the same data were catalogued under a study of T cells expressing NK-cell markers. Per that study: Researchers built TCR beta cDNA using 5'RACE template switching with UMIs. Source material for TCR beta repertoires consisted of sorted CD3+CD56+NKG2C+, CD3+CD56+NKG2C- and CD3+CD56-NKG2C+ T cells. The eight sequenced donors comprised seven who were HCMV-seropositive and one who was seronegative.

Sequenced here: CD4+ T cells sorted from PBMCs, sampled less than 13 days after vaccination. The sequence derives from a man between 50 and 59 years old who received an inactivated influenza vaccine.

The CDR3 sequence: CSARWAEYSNQPQHF. The CDR3 DNA is TGCAGTGCTAGATGGGCAGAATATAGCAATCAGCCCCAGCATTTT. The V call is TRBV20-1, the J call TRBJ1-5; D gene uncertain. Germline lookup yields CDR1 DFQATT and CDR2 SNEGSKA (reference sequence). CDR3 length equals 15 residues. V lost 2 bases, J lost 0 bases, and 11 bases lay in between.